This T cell receptor beta chain stems from a study of T cell responses to AZD1222 COVID-19 vaccine. About the study: Second doses were pooled across both intervals (about 4 or about 12 weeks). Study findings and constraints: Clonal diversity was possibly underestimated, and the donors were mostly white British, with more females. Scientists sampled the repertoires only once the peak T cell response had passed. At baseline, just a handful of AZD1222 recipients tested seropositive.

As regards this clone: The target antigen is unknown.

Assay: immunoSEQ multiplex PCR; the TCRdb copy retains only in-frame clones and omits some. The sample has around 100,000 clones; about 88% are singletons. The V gene's germline CDR1 is SGDLS and CDR2 YYNGEE. The CDR3 runs to 15 residues. The V and J ends lost 3 bases and 3 bases respectively, with 13 bases between them. The rearrangement uses TRBV9 and TRBJ1-5; tentative D call: TRBD1 (5 bases). This specimen was peripheral blood, taken on day 0 of AZD1222 vaccination. The receptor was isolated from an adult in good health. The DNA for the CDR3 is TGTGCCAGCAGCGCAACGGGACGCTTCAATCAGCCCCAGCATTTT. Translated: CASSATGRFNQPQHF.